This TCR beta chain was profiled in a study of cytomegalovirus exposure and HLA in healthy donors. General study findings and limits: The number of N-insertions in an Asian-associated ancestry cluster was reportedly below the roughly 670-donor mean in a later analysis. In presence/absence analyses, roughly uniform sequencing depth across donors was assumed. HLA allele associations emerged for around 15,000 TCR beta sequences in a later analysis, at 0.05 false discovery rate.

This clone appeared a few times. The antigen is unknown. The PCR was carried out with 60 Vbeta primers and 13 Jbeta primers. Clones were sequenced by immunoSEQ multiplex PCR, and TCRdb holds only the in-frame ones, with some missing. This sample has 90,000 to 150,000 clones, with over 60% found just once. Germline values: CDR1 SSHAT, CDR2 FNYEAQ (reference sequence). The CDR3 is made up of 16 amino acids. Germline trimming cut 5 bases from V and 5 bases from J; bases unmatched to any gene: 6. The clonotype was recovered from a woman in her twenties or thirties in good health and CMV-seropositive. This rearrangement joins TRBV7-7 to TRBJ2-2; TRBD2 aligns across 12 bases. Sequencing was performed on PBMCs. CDR3 loop: CASSALAGGLTGELFF. The CDR3 DNA sequence: TGTGCCAGCAGCGCTCTAGCGGGGGGGCTGACCGGGGAGCTGTTTTTT. Using reference TRBV7-7 and TRBJ2-2 for the parts outside the CDR3, the full variable domain is GAGVSQSPRYKVTKRGQDVTLRCDPISSHATLYWYQQALGQGPEFLTYFNYEAQPDKSGLPSDRFSAERPEGSISTLTIQRTEQRDSAMYRCASSALAGGLTGELFFGEGSRLTVL.